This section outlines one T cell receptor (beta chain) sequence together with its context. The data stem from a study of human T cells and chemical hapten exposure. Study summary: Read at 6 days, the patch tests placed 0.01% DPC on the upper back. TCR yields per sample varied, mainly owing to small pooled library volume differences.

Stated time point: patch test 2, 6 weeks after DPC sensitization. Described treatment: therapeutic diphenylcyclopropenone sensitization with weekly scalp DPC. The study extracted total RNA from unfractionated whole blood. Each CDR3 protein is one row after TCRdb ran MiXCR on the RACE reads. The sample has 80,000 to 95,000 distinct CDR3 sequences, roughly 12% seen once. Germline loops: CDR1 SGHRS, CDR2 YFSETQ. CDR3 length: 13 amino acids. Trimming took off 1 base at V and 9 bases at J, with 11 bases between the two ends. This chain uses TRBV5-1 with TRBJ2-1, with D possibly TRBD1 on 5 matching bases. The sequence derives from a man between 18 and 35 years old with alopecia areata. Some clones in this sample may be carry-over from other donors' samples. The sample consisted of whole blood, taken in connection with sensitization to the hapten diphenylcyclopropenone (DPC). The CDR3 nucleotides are TGCGCCAGCAGCTTGCAGGGATCCACTGAGCAGTTCTTC. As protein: CASSLQGSTEQFF.